Below, 31 T cell receptor beta chains from the same sample are listed, as sequenced in a study of cytomegalovirus exposure and HLA in healthy donors. A multiplex PCR was run with 60 Vbeta primers and 13 Jbeta primers. The method was immunoSEQ multiplex PCR; TCRdb's version includes in-frame clones alone and lacks a portion of them. The sample contains 150,000 to 200,000 clones, about 80% of which appear only once. Sequenced material: PBMCs. The receptor set was obtained from a girl aged 10 to 17 in good health and CMV-seropositive.

The J gene is TRBJ1-2, the V gene TRBV5-1; 7 bases are a match to TRBD1. The CDR3 runs to 13 residues. With V trimmed by 1 base and J by 5 bases, 2 bases remained unmatched. Germline V lookup: CDR1 SGHRS, CDR2 YFSETQ. The DNA of the CDR3 is TGCGCCAGCAGCTTGTCGACAGGGTATGGCTACACCTTC. Amino acids: CASSLSTGYGYTF.

V and J are TRBV6-1 and TRBJ2-3, with TRBD1 identical over 7 bases. V dropped 7 bases and J dropped 0; count of bases not matched to a gene: 1. This CDR3 region has 13 residues. In germline, CDR1 is MNHNS, CDR2 SASEGT. The CDR3 DNA follows: TGTGCCAGCATACAGGGGAGCACAGATACGCAGTATTTT. Its protein product is CASIQGSTDTQYF.

The rearrangement joins TRBV5-6 to TRBJ2-1; D remains unclear. Germline V lookup: CDR1 SGHDT, CDR2 YYEEEE. The length of the CDR3 is 14 residues. V was clipped by 0 bases and J by 4 bases, with 8 bases between them. The CDR3 reads CASSLAIQYNEQFF. CDR3 DNA: TGTGCCAGCAGCTTGGCCATACAGTACAATGAGCAGTTCTTC.

The DNA of the CDR3 is TGTGCCAGCAGTATCGACAGGGCTGGCTACACCTTC. Its translation is CASSIDRAGYTF. V gene TRBV2 combines with J gene TRBJ1-2, with 7 bases that match TRBD1. V shed 5 bases and J 7 bases; nucleotides not matched to a gene: 4. The CDR3 covers 12 residues. Looked up from germline, CDR1 is SNHLY and CDR2 is FYNNEI.

The DNA for the CDR3 is TGTGCCAGCAGCAAAGGACTGATGAACACTGAAGCTTTCTTT. Translating gives CASSKGLMNTEAFF. The chain is built from TRBV9 and TRBJ1-1; the D is unclear. V dropped 4 bases and J dropped 0 bases, with 10 bases sitting between them. Germline values: CDR1 SGDLS, CDR2 YYNGEE. This CDR3 spans 14 amino acids.

The V and J genes are TRBV9 and TRBJ2-6; possible D gene TRBD1, 5 bases. Germline loops: CDR1 SGDLS, CDR2 YYNGEE. V lost 0 bases to trimming and J lost 3 bases, with 13 bases between them. This CDR3 is built from 17 residues. The CDR3 loop is CASSVGLKGDGANVLTF. The DNA of the CDR3 is TGTGCCAGCAGCGTAGGGTTGAAAGGGGATGGGGCCAACGTCCTGACTTTC.

V and J are TRBV6-5 and TRBJ1-1; tentatively, D is TRBD1 (5 bases). The length of the CDR3 is 13 residues. Germline V gene data show CDR1 as MNHEY and CDR2 as SVGAGI. The V end was cut by 6 bases, the J end by 6 bases, with 14 bases between. This CDR3 reads CASRVSAGAEAFF. The CDR3 DNA reads as TGTGCCAGCAGAGTGTCAGCGGGGGCTGAAGCTTTCTTT.

The CDR3 coding sequence is TGTGCCGTATGGGCCGCACCTAACTATGGCTACACCTTC. Its protein is CAVWAAPNYGYTF. V is TRBV27 and J is TRBJ1-2; no definite D call. CDR1 is MNHEY and CDR2 is SMNVEV in the germline V gene (reference sequence). V gave up 11 bases and J gave up 0 bases, with 13 bases separating them. The CDR3 has 13 amino acids.

V and J are TRBV9 and TRBJ2-7; tentatively, D is TRBD2 (7 bases). The ends were cut back, 3 bases at V and 4 bases at J, with 14 bases in the middle. The germline gives CDR1 SGDLS, CDR2 YYNGEE. The CDR3 spans 14 residues. The CDR3 DNA is TGTGCCAGCAGCGCCGGGGGAGGGGGGTACGAGCAGTACTTC. This translates into CASSAGGGGYEQYF.

V is TRBV29-1 and J is TRBJ2-1; TRBD1 matches at 9 bases. CDR1 is SQVTM, CDR2 ANQGSEA, per germline. The CDR3 totals 15 residues. V lost 4 bases, J lost 5 bases, and 9 bases stayed unmatched. The CDR3 sequence: CSVANPGQGHNEQFF. CDR3 sequence (DNA): TGCAGCGTTGCTAATCCGGGACAGGGCCACAATGAGCAGTTCTTC.

In its sample, this clone was seen once. The J gene is TRBJ1-1, the V gene TRBV27; D is uncertain. Trimming left V 5 bases short and J 4 bases short, with 32 bases between. CDR1 and CDR2 (germline): MNHEY, SMNVEV (reference sequence). CDR3 length equals 20 residues. The DNA of the CDR3 is TGTGCCAGCAGTCCCTATCCCTTTAGTGCGGGGAGTTATGGGAGCACTGAAGCTTTCTTT. Translating it yields CASSPYPFSAGSYGSTEAFF.

This sequence joins TRBV6-1 and TRBJ2-1; a weak D match, TRBD1 (6 bases). V gave up 2 bases and J gave up 8 bases, with 7 bases separating them. This CDR3 region has 12 residues. The germline gives CDR1 MNHNS, CDR2 SASEGT. DNA of the CDR3: TGTGCCAGCAGTGAACAGGGGTATGAGCAGTTCTTC. Amino acids: CASSEQGYEQFF.

This sequence joins TRBV7-8 and TRBJ1-1; TRBD1 matches at 7 bases. V trimming: 4 bases; J trimming: 1 base; junction bases outside the gene matches: 3. CDR3 length: 14 amino acids. From germline, CDR1 is SGHVS and CDR2 FQNEAQ. CDR3 sequence reads: CASSWGQPNTEAFF. The CDR3 nucleotides are TGTGCCAGCAGCTGGGGACAGCCGAACACTGAAGCTTTCTTT.

The V gene is TRBV27, the J gene TRBJ2-7; D possibly corresponds to TRBD1 (6 bases). This CDR3 spans 15 amino acids. Germline V gives CDR1 MNHEY, CDR2 SMNVEV (reference sequence). The ends were cut back, 4 bases at V and 4 bases at J, with 17 bases in the middle. CDR3: CASSSLTGDLYEQYF. The CDR3, as DNA: TGTGCCAGCAGTTCCTTGACAGGAGACCTTTACGAGCAGTACTTC.

For the CDR3, the DNA is TGTGCCAGCAGCTTACCGGGACAGGCAATAACGAACACCGGGGAGCTGTTTTTT. Its protein is CASSLPGQAITNTGELFF. V is TRBV7-2 and J is TRBJ2-2; 8 bases map to TRBD1. In germline, CDR1 is SGHTA, CDR2 FQGNSA. The CDR3 consists of 18 residues. V gave up 2 bases and J gave up 0 bases; unmatched junction bases: 8.

The chain recombines TRBV28 with TRBJ2-7; 15 bases fit TRBD2. Per germline, CDR1 MDHEN and CDR2 SYDVKM. The CDR3 length is 15 residues. J gave up 3 bases and V 6 bases, and 3 bases lay outside the gene matches. The CDR3 spells CASRPGLAGGYEQYF. Here the CDR3 DNA reads TGTGCCAGCAGACCGGGACTAGCGGGAGGCTACGAGCAGTACTTC.

DNA for the CDR3: TGCGCCAGCAGCCCGGCCCTACAGGGCCCCTACGAGCAGTACTTC. Residues: CASSPALQGPYEQYF. This sequence joins TRBV4-3 and TRBJ2-7, with a tentative D call TRBD1 (6 bases). This CDR3 is built from 15 residues. The germline V and J ends were trimmed by 4 bases and 2 bases, with 15 bases remaining between them. In germline, CDR1 is LGHNA, CDR2 YSLEER.

V is TRBV9 and J is TRBJ2-1; tentatively, D is TRBD1 (6 bases). This CDR3 comprises 15 residues. Germline V gene lookup returns CDR1 SGDLS and CDR2 YYNGEE. Trimming pared 0 bases from V and 8 bases from J, leaving 15 bases between. Written as DNA, the CDR3 is TGTGCCAGCAGCGTAGTTTCAGGGGCAATAGATGAGCAGTTCTTC. Translation gives CASSVVSGAIDEQFF.

The chain links TRBV4-2 to TRBJ2-1; 8 bases are shared with TRBD2. CDR3 size: 18 residues. CDR1 and CDR2 from the germline V gene are LGHNA and YNFKEQ. Trimming removed 2 bases from V and 4 bases from J; junction bases left unmatched: 13. This CDR3 reads CASSQITGTRSLYNEQFF. As DNA, the CDR3 is TGTGCCAGCAGCCAAATTACCGGGACTAGGTCCTTATACAATGAGCAGTTCTTC.

The genes are TRBV7-6 and TRBJ1-5; 11 bases match TRBD1. The CDR3 length is 19 residues. Germline V lookup: CDR1 SGHVS, CDR2 FNYEAQ. Germline trimming cut 1 base from V and 2 bases from J; bases unmatched to any gene: 10. CDR3 nucleotide sequence: TGTGCCAGCAGCTTAGGCGCCGGGACAGGGGGTGGTGGCAATCAGCCCCAGCATTTT. Its protein is CASSLGAGTGGGGNQPQHF.

The chain uses TRBV11-1 and TRBJ1-4; the D gene is possibly TRBD1 (5 bases). Germline CDR1 and CDR2: SGHAT and FQDESV (reference sequence). The V end lost 2 bases, the J end lost 7 bases, and 14 bases lay between the germline ends. There are 15 residues in the CDR3. CDR3 nucleotides: TGTGCCAGCAGCTTATCCAGGGACTGGAGTGAAAAACTGTTTTTT. Translated: CASSLSRDWSEKLFF.

A few counts support this clone. The V gene is TRBV6-1, the J gene TRBJ1-5; D is ambiguous. Germline loops: CDR1 MNHNS, CDR2 SASEGT. The V end lost 4 bases, the J end lost 6 bases, and 13 bases lay between the germline ends. This CDR3 is built from 14 residues. CDR3 sequence (DNA): TGTGCCAGCAGTGGTCCGTCGGTTGTTCAGCCCCAGCATTTT. It encodes CASSGPSVVQPQHF.

The V and J genes are TRBV11-3 and TRBJ2-1, with no clear D. From germline, CDR1 is SGHNT and CDR2 YENEEA. V was pared by 1 base and J by 8 bases, with 9 bases between. The CDR3 is 13 residues long. The CDR3 loop reads CASSLGASDEQFF. CDR3 sequence (DNA): TGTGCCAGCAGCTTAGGCGCCTCGGATGAGCAGTTCTTC.

The chain combines TRBV5-6 with TRBJ1-4; weak D call: TRBD1 (5 bases). The CDR3 totals 14 residues. Germline CDR1 reads SGHDT; CDR2 reads YYEEEE. Trimming pared 1 base from V and 7 bases from J, leaving 11 bases between. CDR3 region: CASSLIRVGEKLFF. CDR3 bases: TGTGCCAGCAGCTTGATCAGGGTCGGTGAAAAACTGTTTTTT. Complete variable domain (other parts from reference TRBV5-6 and TRBJ1-4): DAGVTQSPTHLIKTRGQQVTLRCSPKSGHDTVSWYQQALGQGPQFIFQYYEEEERQRGNFPDRFSGHQFPNYSSELNVNALLLGDSALYLCASSLIRVGEKLFFGSGTQLSVL.

This clone is a singleton in its sample. The chain carries TRBV5-1 and TRBJ2-1, with TRBD2 matching over 11 bases. The junction had 2 bases not matched to a gene; V was cut back by 0 bases and J by 6 bases. Per germline, CDR1 SGHRS and CDR2 YFSETQ. The CDR3 totals 15 residues. The DNA of the CDR3 is TGCGCCAGCAGCTTGGTAGCGGGAGGGCCCAATGAGCAGTTCTTC. It is translated as CASSLVAGGPNEQFF. Together with reference TRBV5-1 and TRBJ2-1, the CDR3 gives the full variable domain: KAGVTQTPRYLIKTRGQQVTLSCSPISGHRSVSWYQQTPGQGLQFLFEYFSETQRNKGNFPGRFSGRQFSNSRSEMNVSTLELGDSALYLCASSLVAGGPNEQFFGPGTRLTVL.

A single count supports this clone. The chain uses TRBV4-1 and TRBJ1-2; unclear D gene. This CDR3 has 15 amino acids. Germline CDR1 and CDR2: MGHRA and YSYEKL. V dropped 2 bases and J dropped 4 bases, with 14 bases sitting between them. Here the CDR3 DNA reads TGCGCCAGCAGCCAACCTACACGGGGAAGCTATGGCTACACCTTC. It yields the protein CASSQPTRGSYGYTF.

This clone was found a few times. The chain uses TRBV27 and TRBJ2-7; possible D gene TRBD1, 5 bases. This CDR3 has 13 amino acids. Germline V CDR1 and CDR2: MNHEY, SMNVEV (reference sequence). V lost 6 bases and J lost 1, with 10 bases in between. The DNA for the CDR3 is TGTGCCAGCAGACTACACAGGTCCTACGAGCAGTACTTC. It codes for CASRLHRSYEQYF.

This clone showed up just once. The chain recombines TRBV5-1 with TRBJ1-5; D unresolved. V gave up 5 bases and J gave up 7 bases, with 16 bases separating them. Germline-derived CDR1 and CDR2 are SGHRS and YFSETQ. CDR3 length: 14 residues. The CDR3 nucleotides are TGCGCCAGCAGTCGTGAGGGAGCGGGCCAGCCCCAGCATTTT. This translates into CASSREGAGQPQHF. The full variable domain, in which reference TRBV5-1 and TRBJ1-5 provide the parts outside the CDR3, is KAGVTQTPRYLIKTRGQQVTLSCSPISGHRSVSWYQQTPGQGLQFLFEYFSETQRNKGNFPGRFSGRQFSNSRSEMNVSTLELGDSALYLCASSREGAGQPQHFGDGTRLSIL.

The CDR3 DNA reads as TGTGCCAGCAGCCAGACTAGCGCCTCCTACAATGAGCAGTTCTTC. Residues: CASSQTSASYNEQFF. This chain links TRBV14 with TRBJ2-1; 8 bases align to TRBD2. The V and J ends lost 3 bases and 0 bases, in that order; junction bases with no gene match: 1. The CDR3 loop spans 15 amino acids. Germline CDR1 is SGHDN and CDR2 is FVKESK.

This clone has a single count. CDR3 DNA sequence: TGTGCCAGCAGAGGGAGGCGGGGCGAGCAGTACTTC. Residues: CASRGRRGEQYF. The chain recombines TRBV28 with TRBJ2-7; TRBD2 is a possible D gene (6 bases). Trimming cost V 6 bases and J 6 bases, with 12 bases left between them. The V gene's germline CDR1 is MDHEN and CDR2 SYDVKM. The CDR3 has 12 amino acids.

The rearrangement joins TRBV4-3 to TRBJ1-2; D uncertain. From germline, CDR1 is LGHNA and CDR2 YSLEER. The CDR3 covers 15 residues. The V end was cut by 0 bases, the J end by 8 bases, with 16 bases between. CDR3 nucleotides: TGCGCCAGCAGCCAAGATCATAGGCCGACTTGGGGCTACACCTTC. It codes for CASSQDHRPTWGYTF.